Below are 2 T cell receptor beta chains sequenced from a single sample in a study of shared clonotypes between healthy human individuals. Clones were read by immunoSEQ multiplex PCR, and TCRdb kept only the in-frame ones, dropping some. The profile covers millions of clones, with 90% to 95% appearing a single time and 0.13% taken by the ten largest. What was sequenced was naive CD4+ T cells sorted from blood. Subset: CD45RA+ positively selected. These receptors were obtained from a man younger than 35 in good health.

Concerning this clone: Germline is not matched at one junction end, which may reflect a read error. The chain recombines TRBV11-3 with TRBJ2-3, with TRBD2 matching 7 bases. Germline values: CDR1 SGHNT, CDR2 YENEEA. This CDR3 has 12 residues. The CDR3 loop is CASSAPGGVSFF. The CDR3 nucleotides read TGTGCCAGCAGCGCCCCGGGAGGCGTATCTTTTTTT.

The chain recombines TRBV28 with TRBJ2-7; TRBD1 aligns across 8 bases. Trimming cost V 8 bases and J 2 bases; bases outside gene matches: 8. The CDR3 runs to 14 residues. The V gene's germline CDR1 is MDHEN and CDR2 SYDVKM. In nucleotides, the CDR3 is TGTGCCAGCGCGGTCAGGGGGCCGACCTACGAGCAGTACTTC. Translation gives CASAVRGPTYEQYF.